The present T cell receptor (beta chain) was sequenced within a study of blood T cell repertoires in COVID-19. The repertoire was sequenced with immunoSEQ multiplex PCR; TCRdb's copy has only in-frame clones and lacks some. This table holds around 150,000 clones, roughly 80% found once. Looked up from germline, CDR1 is MNHEY and CDR2 is SVGAGI. The trim removed 5 bases at V and 4 bases at J, leaving 8 bases unmatched. This CDR3 comprises 15 residues. Material for sequencing was peripheral blood. This TCR was recovered from a man aged 65 to 85 with acute or convalescent COVID-19. This chain uses TRBV6-5 with TRBJ2-3; 8 positions match TRBD2. CDR3 sequence: CASSPGTRASDTQYF. The DNA for the CDR3 is TGTGCCAGCAGTCCCGGGACTAGGGCTTCAGATACGCAGTATTTT.